A selection of T cell receptor beta chains follows, all from one sample in a study of radiotherapy plus CTLA-4 blockade in lung cancer. Profiling relied on immunoSEQ multiplex PCR, and the TCRdb table lists in-frame clones only, not all of them. Of approximately 28,000 clones in the sample, approximately 81% are singletons; the top ten hold approximately 15%. Sequencing was performed on peripheral blood, taken from a patient treated with radiotherapy plus ipilimumab. These receptors were collected from a human donor with non-small cell lung cancer that progressed on radiotherapy plus ipilimumab. CDR3s include the opening cysteine and the closing phenylalanine or tryptophan. A D gene is named only where the DNA matches it firmly.

J	D	V	length	CDR3
TRBJ2-5	.	TRBV27	15	CASSLGGATVETQYF
TRBJ2-1	.	TRBV4-1	14	CASSQEYGFNEQFF
TRBJ2-2	TRBD1	TRBV15	19	CATSSLVGYRGANTGELFF
TRBJ1-5	.	TRBV7-8	14	CASSLGLGSQPQHF
TRBJ1-1	.	TRBV18	16	CASSPLAGIMNTEAFF
TRBJ1-5	.	TRBV15	12	CATSRDDQPQHF
TRBJ1-3	.	TRBV9	13	CASSVAVGNTIYF
TRBJ2-7	TRBD2	TRBV28	17	CASSQPGLVFGINEQYF
TRBJ2-1	.	TRBV5-6	12	CASSLGADEQFF
TRBJ2-7	.	TRBV2	15	CASSEVLGTDYEQYF
TRBJ1-5	TRBD1	TRBV6-6	16	CASSTTPGGGNQPQHF
TRBJ2-5	TRBD2	TRBV5-1	16	CASSPGTSGNEETQYF
TRBJ2-6	.	TRBV5-6	18	CASSLRTVSPSGANVLTF
TRBJ2-3	TRBD2	TRBV9	16	CASSSGLAVSTDTQYF
TRBJ2-1	TRBD2	TRBV13	14	CASSSAGGGHEQFF
TRBJ1-2	TRBD1	TRBV7-2	15	CASGSGAGGYYGYTF
TRBJ2-3	.	TRBV28	12	CASSSNPSTQYF
TRBJ2-7	.	TRBV7-2	11	CASSLAREQYF
TRBJ1-5	.	TRBV28	14	CASSLRGGNQPQHF
TRBJ2-3	.	TRBV5-1	15	CASSPGGGLVDTQYF
TRBJ1-1	.	TRBV28	13	CASSLGRNTEAFF
TRBJ1-1	.	TRBV4-1	13	CASKVGFFTEAFF
TRBJ2-7	TRBD2	TRBV4-1	19	CASSQEGGTSGIGTYEQYF
TRBJ1-1	.	TRBV11-1	15	CASSLEEGGRTEAFF
TRBJ2-1	.	TRBV19	16	CASSDPGSRTYNEQFF
TRBJ2-2	TRBD2	TRBV27	15	CATTKTSGATGELFF
TRBJ2-1	.	TRBV29-1	14	CSVEDIGSYNEQFF
TRBJ1-5	.	TRBV2	14	CASSDRTIGQPQHF
TRBJ1-5	.	TRBV28	14	CASSLRTANQPQHF
TRBJ2-7	.	TRBV5-1	15	CASSLDGAASYEQYF
TRBJ1-1	.	TRBV11-1	14	CASSLVTSRTEAFF
TRBJ2-3	TRBD2	TRBV10-3	14	CAIRIAGPSDTQYF
TRBJ2-1	.	TRBV10-1	15	CASSDPGNPANEQFF